These T cell receptor beta chains were read from a single sample in a study of naive and memory T cell subsets. One entry per CDR3 protein results from TCRdb running MiXCR on the UMI-ligation and nested PCR reads. The sample carries 30,000 to 35,000 distinct CDR3 sequences, under 8.5% recorded once. The starting material was skin, obtained from a tuberculin skin test site. The origin of the receptors is an adult in good health. The CDR3 runs from the conserved cysteine through the conserved F or W. Fields, in order: clone size, V gene, D gene, J gene, CDR3 protein, CDR3 DNA. A D gene is named only where the DNA matches it firmly. Some rows mark clone size as missing; the rest say once, few, many or name a class of expanded clone.

clone_size: many; v_call: TRBV4-1; d_call: TRBD1; j_call: TRBJ2-1; cdr3_aa: CASSQITGVYNEQFF; cdr3_nt: TGCGCCAGCAGCCAAATTACAGGGGTCTACAATGAGCAGTTCTTC
clone_size: medium-sized; v_call: TRBV6-1; d_call: .; j_call: TRBJ1-2; cdr3_aa: CASTPEGSSRDYGYTF; cdr3_nt: TGTGCCAGCACCCCCGAAGGGTCCTCCCGAGACTATGGCTACACCTTC
clone_size: few; v_call: TRBV7-9; d_call: .; j_call: TRBJ1-1; cdr3_aa: CASSWGTSVIAFF; cdr3_nt: TGTGCCAGCAGCTGGGGGACGTCGGTGATAGCTTTCTTT
clone_size: many; v_call: TRBV20-1; d_call: .; j_call: TRBJ1-1; cdr3_aa: CSARGNTEAFF; cdr3_nt: TGCAGTGCTCGCGGGAACACTGAAGCTTTCTTT
clone_size: .; v_call: TRBV5-5; d_call: .; j_call: TRBJ1-1; cdr3_aa: CASSTHPGRGSTEAFF; cdr3_nt: TGTGCCAGCAGCACTCACCCCGGGAGGGGTTCCACTGAAGCTTTCTTT
clone_size: few; v_call: TRBV20-1; d_call: TRBD1; j_call: TRBJ1-4; cdr3_aa: CSATTGGPNEKLFF; cdr3_nt: TGCAGTGCTACAACAGGGGGCCCTAATGAAAAACTGTTTTTT
clone_size: .; v_call: TRBV6-1; d_call: .; j_call: TRBJ1-2; cdr3_aa: CASSTNYGDTF; cdr3_nt: TGTGCCAGCAGTACGAACTATGGCGACACCTTC
clone_size: .; v_call: TRBV20-1; d_call: .; j_call: TRBJ1-2; cdr3_aa: CSARDLGDGYTF; cdr3_nt: TGCAGTGCTAGAGATCTGGGGGATGGCTACACCTTC
clone_size: few; v_call: TRBV7-9; d_call: .; j_call: TRBJ2-1; cdr3_aa: CASSLEHSFVEQFF; cdr3_nt: TGTGCCAGCAGCTTAGAACACTCATTTGTTGAGCAGTTCTTC
clone_size: few; v_call: TRBV7-9; d_call: .; j_call: TRBJ2-7; cdr3_aa: CASSPRDGYEQYF; cdr3_nt: TGTGCCAGCAGCCCCCGGGACGGGTACGAGCAGTACTTC
clone_size: .; v_call: TRBV20-1; d_call: TRBD1; j_call: TRBJ1-2; cdr3_aa: CSARRTGWTGYTF; cdr3_nt: TGCAGTGCTAGAAGGACAGGTTGGACCGGCTACACCTTC
clone_size: medium-sized; v_call: TRBV5-4; d_call: TRBD1; j_call: TRBJ2-6; cdr3_aa: CASSLLGQGGANVLTF; cdr3_nt: TGTGCCAGCAGCTTGCTAGGACAGGGAGGGGCCAACGTCCTGACTTTC
clone_size: many; v_call: TRBV11-2; d_call: .; j_call: TRBJ2-1; cdr3_aa: CASSRGGSSYNEQFF; cdr3_nt: TGTGCCAGCAGCCGAGGGGGGAGCTCCTACAATGAGCAGTTCTTC
clone_size: many; v_call: TRBV9; d_call: TRBD1; j_call: TRBJ2-7; cdr3_aa: CASSVDDRGRIEQYF; cdr3_nt: TGTGCCAGCAGCGTAGATGACAGGGGGCGCATCGAGCAGTACTTC
clone_size: .; v_call: TRBV19; d_call: .; j_call: TRBJ1-1; cdr3_aa: CASSLNQGTEAFF; cdr3_nt: TGTGCCAGTAGTCTCAACCAGGGCACTGAAGCTTTCTTT
clone_size: few; v_call: TRBV9; d_call: TRBD2; j_call: TRBJ2-5; cdr3_aa: CASSDSGGAVETQYF; cdr3_nt: TGTGCCAGCAGCGATAGCGGGGGGGCCGTTGAGACCCAGTACTTC
clone_size: many; v_call: TRBV29-1; d_call: .; j_call: TRBJ1-1; cdr3_aa: CSVLRGNTEAFF; cdr3_nt: TGCAGCGTCCTGAGGGGGAACACTGAAGCTTTCTTT
clone_size: .; v_call: TRBV27; d_call: .; j_call: TRBJ2-5; cdr3_aa: CASSLLAETHYF; cdr3_nt: TGTGCCAGCAGTTTATTAGCTGAGACCCATTACTTC
clone_size: many; v_call: TRBV9; d_call: TRBD1; j_call: TRBJ1-1; cdr3_aa: CASSVGTGTDTEAFF; cdr3_nt: TGTGCCAGCAGCGTAGGGACAGGGACGGACACTGAAGCTTTCTTT
clone_size: many; v_call: TRBV29-1; d_call: .; j_call: TRBJ1-1; cdr3_aa: CSADGGANTEAFF; cdr3_nt: TGCAGCGCTGACGGGGGTGCCAACACTGAAGCTTTCTTT
clone_size: many; v_call: TRBV20-1; d_call: .; j_call: TRBJ2-3; cdr3_aa: CSAQASDTQYF; cdr3_nt: TGCAGTGCCCAGGCCTCGGATACGCAGTATTTT
clone_size: many; v_call: TRBV20-1; d_call: TRBD2; j_call: TRBJ2-1; cdr3_aa: CSARTSGGNNEQFF; cdr3_nt: TGCAGTGCTAGAACCAGCGGGGGAAACAATGAGCAGTTCTTC
clone_size: few; v_call: TRBV28; d_call: .; j_call: TRBJ1-1; cdr3_aa: CASRTPGTEAFF; cdr3_nt: TGTGCCAGCAGGACCCCGGGCACTGAAGCTTTCTTT
clone_size: many; v_call: TRBV15; d_call: TRBD1; j_call: TRBJ2-5; cdr3_aa: CATGFTGEYQETQYF; cdr3_nt: TGTGCCACCGGCTTCACAGGGGAATACCAAGAGACCCAGTACTTC
clone_size: many; v_call: TRBV6-2/TRBV6-3; d_call: .; j_call: TRBJ2-7; cdr3_aa: CASSYSRGASSYEQYF; cdr3_nt: TGTGCCAGCAGTTACTCAAGAGGGGCCAGCTCCTACGAGCAGTACTTC
clone_size: once; v_call: TRBV7-2; d_call: TRBD1; j_call: TRBJ1-4; cdr3_aa: CASSLNRGRSTNEKLFF; cdr3_nt: TGTGCCAGCAGCCTCAACAGGGGTCGGAGCACTAATGAAAAACTGTTTTTT
clone_size: .; v_call: TRBV19; d_call: .; j_call: TRBJ2-6; cdr3_aa: CASSIKGSNSGANVLTF; cdr3_nt: TGTGCCAGTAGTATCAAGGGGTCGAATTCTGGGGCCAACGTCCTGACTTTC
clone_size: many; v_call: TRBV27; d_call: TRBD2; j_call: TRBJ2-1; cdr3_aa: CASSLISGGAREQFF; cdr3_nt: TGTGCCAGCAGTTTAATTAGCGGGGGGGCCCGGGAGCAGTTCTTC
clone_size: few; v_call: TRBV19; d_call: TRBD1; j_call: TRBJ2-7; cdr3_aa: CATSQGQGAGDTYEQYF; cdr3_nt: TGTGCCACCTCACAAGGACAGGGGGCAGGGGATACCTACGAGCAGTACTTC
clone_size: many; v_call: TRBV6-2/TRBV6-3; d_call: .; j_call: TRBJ2-3; cdr3_aa: CASSPPRGCTDTQYF; cdr3_nt: TGTGCCAGCAGCCCCCCCCGGGGATGCACAGATACGCAGTATTTT
clone_size: many; v_call: TRBV7-8; d_call: .; j_call: TRBJ2-3; cdr3_aa: CASSASFPVASSTDTQYF; cdr3_nt: TGTGCCAGCAGCGCTTCCTTCCCGGTAGCCTCTAGCACAGATACGCAGTATTTT
clone_size: many; v_call: TRBV18; d_call: .; j_call: TRBJ2-7; cdr3_aa: CASSPGRGVVEQYF; cdr3_nt: TGTGCCAGCTCACCTGGTAGAGGGGTCGTCGAGCAGTACTTC
clone_size: many; v_call: TRBV10-3; d_call: .; j_call: TRBJ2-3; cdr3_aa: CAISDGGSADTQYF; cdr3_nt: TGTGCCATCAGTGACGGGGGTTCGGCAGATACGCAGTATTTT
clone_size: many; v_call: TRBV6-5; d_call: TRBD1; j_call: TRBJ1-1; cdr3_aa: CASSPGQGHTEAFF; cdr3_nt: TGTGCCAGCAGTCCCGGACAGGGTCACACTGAAGCTTTCTTT
clone_size: many; v_call: TRBV3-1; d_call: .; j_call: TRBJ2-3; cdr3_aa: CASKGGYTDTQYF; cdr3_nt: TGTGCCAGCAAGGGGGGATACACAGATACGCAGTATTTT
clone_size: few; v_call: TRBV25-1; d_call: .; j_call: TRBJ2-7; cdr3_aa: CASSGTYEQYF; cdr3_nt: TGTGCCAGCAGTGGCACCTACGAGCAGTACTTC
clone_size: few; v_call: TRBV12-3/TRBV12-4; d_call: TRBD2; j_call: TRBJ2-7; cdr3_aa: CASSVAGSSYEQYF; cdr3_nt: TGTGCCAGCAGTGTAGCGGGGAGCTCCTACGAGCAGTACTTC
clone_size: many; v_call: TRBV4-1; d_call: TRBD1; j_call: TRBJ1-2; cdr3_aa: CASSLGQGMSANYGYTF; cdr3_nt: TGCGCCAGCAGCCTGGGACAGGGGATGTCGGCAAACTATGGCTACACCTTC
clone_size: many; v_call: TRBV12-3/TRBV12-4; d_call: TRBD1; j_call: TRBJ1-5; cdr3_aa: CASSFTRDRAQPQHF; cdr3_nt: TGTGCCAGCAGTTTCACCCGGGACAGGGCTCAGCCCCAGCATTTT
clone_size: many; v_call: TRBV21-1; d_call: .; j_call: TRBJ2-7; cdr3_aa: CASSKARCVWGEQYF; cdr3_nt: TGTGCCAGCAGCAAAGCGAGGTGCGTTTGGGGCGAGCAGTACTTC
clone_size: medium-sized; v_call: TRBV7-9; d_call: TRBD1; j_call: TRBJ2-3; cdr3_aa: CASSSDRGTDTQYF; cdr3_nt: TGTGCCAGCAGCTCCGACAGGGGCACAGATACGCAGTATTTT
clone_size: .; v_call: TRBV5-5; d_call: .; j_call: TRBJ1-2; cdr3_aa: CASSLDTANYGYTF; cdr3_nt: TGTGCCAGCAGCTTGGATACAGCTAACTATGGCTACACCTTC
clone_size: many; v_call: TRBV28; d_call: .; j_call: TRBJ1-2; cdr3_aa: CASSLRGMDYGYTF; cdr3_nt: TGTGCCAGCAGTTTACGAGGGATGGACTATGGCTACACCTTC
clone_size: many; v_call: TRBV5-1; d_call: TRBD1; j_call: TRBJ2-7; cdr3_aa: CASSLAGTGRGYEQYF; cdr3_nt: TGCGCCAGCAGCTTGGCCGGGACAGGGAGAGGCTACGAGCAGTACTTC
clone_size: .; v_call: TRBV5-1; d_call: .; j_call: TRBJ1-5; cdr3_aa: CASSFSGSQPQHF; cdr3_nt: TGCGCCAGCAGCTTCAGCGGGAGCCAGCCCCAGCATTTT
clone_size: many; v_call: TRBV29-1; d_call: .; j_call: TRBJ2-1; cdr3_aa: CSVEGRLNEQFF; cdr3_nt: TGCAGCGTTGAAGGGCGACTAAATGAGCAGTTCTTC
clone_size: few; v_call: TRBV7-9; d_call: .; j_call: TRBJ1-2; cdr3_aa: CASSPHPSTGYTF; cdr3_nt: TGTGCCAGCAGCCCTCACCCTTCCACTGGCTACACCTTC
clone_size: few; v_call: TRBV28; d_call: .; j_call: TRBJ1-2; cdr3_aa: CASSFPSDSSYGYTF; cdr3_nt: TGTGCCAGCAGTTTCCCGTCGGACAGTAGCTATGGCTACACCTTC
clone_size: many; v_call: TRBV5-1; d_call: .; j_call: TRBJ2-6; cdr3_aa: CASPQRQFASGANVLTF; cdr3_nt: TGCGCCAGTCCCCAACGACAGTTCGCCTCTGGGGCCAACGTCCTGACTTTC
clone_size: many; v_call: TRBV4-1; d_call: .; j_call: TRBJ1-1; cdr3_aa: CASSQAVGSARAAFF; cdr3_nt: TGCGCCAGCAGCCAAGCGGTGGGGTCGGCGAGAGCTGCTTTCTTT
clone_size: many; v_call: TRBV7-8; d_call: .; j_call: TRBJ2-3; cdr3_aa: CASSQAEAGEYF; cdr3_nt: TGTGCCAGCAGCCAAGCGGAGGCTGGGGAGTATTTT